The 20 T cell receptor beta chains reported below all come from one sample, sequenced in a study of cytomegalovirus exposure and HLA in healthy donors. TCRdb keeps only in-frame clones here, not all; method: immunoSEQ multiplex PCR. The sample lists 150,000 to 200,000 clones, roughly 80% occurring once. The sample taken for sequencing was PBMCs. These receptors all come from a man aged 25-45 years in good health and CMV-seropositive.

This clone was detected once. The gene calls are TRBV19 and TRBJ1-1; D ambiguous. In germline, CDR1 is LNHDA, CDR2 SQIVND (reference sequence). Deletions cut 5 bases from V and 11 bases from J, with 21 bases between. The CDR3 consists of 14 residues. The CDR3 protein is CASSPHPSAGGAFF. CDR3 coding DNA: TGTGCCAGTAGTCCCCATCCCTCTGCCGGCGGGGCTTTCTTT.

The chain is built from TRBV28 and TRBJ2-1, with 7 bases fitting TRBD1. In germline, CDR1 is MDHEN, CDR2 SYDVKM. With 9 bases clipped from V and 7 bases from J, the junction kept 9 bases outside the gene matches. The CDR3 contains 13 residues. In nucleotides, the CDR3 is TGTGCCAGTATCAGGACAGGCAAGAATGAGCAGTTCTTC. Protein product: CASIRTGKNEQFF.

V and J are TRBV6-1 and TRBJ1-2; D unresolved. V gave up 3 bases and J gave up 8 bases, with 22 bases separating them. The CDR3 contains 16 residues. The V gene's germline CDR1 is MNHNS and CDR2 SASEGT. For the CDR3, the DNA is TGTGCCAGCAGTGACGCGGGGAGAGGGAAGATGGAGGGCTACACCTTC. Translation gives CASSDAGRGKMEGYTF.

This clone was seen only a few times. The rearrangement joins TRBV27 to TRBJ2-6, with D unclear. Germline V gene data show CDR1 as MNHEY and CDR2 as SMNVEV (reference sequence). Trimming took 3 bases from V and 2 from J, leaving 17 bases between them. This CDR3 contains 18 residues. The CDR3, as DNA: TGTGCCAGCAGTTTGTATTCCCTTTGGCTGACTGGGGCCAACGTCCTGACTTTC. It translates to CASSLYSLWLTGANVLTF.

This sequence joins TRBV28 and TRBJ2-7; 9 bases agree with TRBD1. V was clipped by 5 bases and J by 5 bases; unmatched bases: 7. From germline, CDR1 is MDHEN and CDR2 SYDVKM. This CDR3 is 14 amino acids long. For the CDR3, the DNA is TGTGCCAGCAGTGAGAGGGACAGGGTAGACGAGCAGTACTTC. Translated: CASSERDRVDEQYF.

Concerning this clone itself: A read error may produce the germline difference seen at one junction end. The chain recombines TRBV7-9 with TRBJ1-2, with 8 bases matching TRBD1. The length of the CDR3 is 16 residues. Germline assignment: CDR1 SEHNR and CDR2 FQNEAQ (reference sequence). This CDR3 reads CASSQARGRGNYGYTF. The CDR3 DNA is TGCGCCAGCAGCCAGGCCAGGGGGCGCGGGAACTATGGCTACACCTTC.

J is TRBJ1-5 and V is TRBV5-1; the match to TRBD1 covers 7 bases. Germline V gene data show CDR1 as SGHRS and CDR2 as YFSETQ. The CDR3 contains 14 residues. V trimming: 1 base; J trimming: 3 bases; junction bases outside the gene matches: 1. The CDR3 coding sequence is TGCGCCAGCAGCTTGACAGGGGCCAATCAGCCCCAGCATTTT. As protein: CASSLTGANQPQHF.

The rearrangement uses TRBV2 and TRBJ1-4, with 8 nucleotides matching TRBD1. CDR1 and CDR2 from the germline V gene are SNHLY and FYNNEI. J lost 5 bases, V lost 6 bases, and 2 bases had no gene match. CDR3 length: 13 residues. CDR3 sequence: CASRGQDNEKLFF. The DNA of the CDR3 is TGTGCCAGCAGGGGACAGGACAATGAAAAACTGTTTTTT.

The V gene is TRBV19, the J gene TRBJ2-7, with a possible D match to TRBD2 (5 bases). The ends were cut back, 3 bases at V and 1 base at J, with 13 bases in the middle. The CDR3 totals 15 residues. The germline CDR1 and CDR2 sequences are LNHDA and SQIVND (reference sequence). The CDR3 DNA follows: TGTGCCAGTAGTATCGGACTCCCGGTTTCCTACGAGCAGTACTTC. Encoded protein: CASSIGLPVSYEQYF.

The chain is built from TRBV7-3 and TRBJ1-2; 8 bases map to TRBD1. The CDR3 covers 15 residues. The germline V gene encodes CDR1 SGHTA and CDR2 FQGTGA. J lost 4 bases, V lost 6 bases, and 10 bases had no gene match. The CDR3 protein is CASSPDPGGTYGYTF. The CDR3 coding sequence is TGTGCCAGCAGTCCTGATCCAGGGGGCACCTATGGCTACACCTTC.

This clone was detected once. V usage is TRBV19 and J usage is TRBJ1-4; D unresolved. The CDR3 runs 15 residues. CDR1 and CDR2 from the germline V gene are LNHDA and SQIVND (reference sequence). Trimming pared 7 bases from V and 0 bases from J, leaving 12 bases between. This chain's CDR3 is CASTPRGPTNEKLFF. The CDR3 region has the DNA TGTGCCAGTACCCCTCGAGGGCCAACTAATGAAAAACTGTTTTTT. Variable domain in full (rest from reference TRBV19 and TRBJ1-4): DGGITQSPKYLFRKEGQNVTLSCEQNLNHDAMYWYRQDPGQGLRLIYYSQIVNDFQKGDIAEGYSVSREKKESFPLTVTSAQKNPTAFYLCASTPRGPTNEKLFFGSGTQLSVL.

The gene calls are TRBV9 and TRBJ2-5; D may be TRBD1 (5 bases). V was pared by 0 bases and J by 5 bases, with 14 bases between. CDR1 SGDLS and CDR2 YYNGEE come from the germline V gene. This CDR3 has 15 residues. CDR3 residues: CASSVDSGLRETQYF. The CDR3 DNA reads TGTGCCAGCAGCGTAGATTCAGGGTTGAGGGAGACCCAGTACTTC.

V and J are TRBV4-1 and TRBJ2-2; the match to TRBD2 covers 13 bases. After removal of 2 bases from V and 4 bases from J, the junction contained 4 bases not matched to a gene. Germline lookup yields CDR1 MGHRA and CDR2 YSYEKL. This CDR3 contains 17 residues. The CDR3 region has the DNA TGCGCCAGCAGCCAACCGGGACTAGCGGGACGCACCGGGGAGCTGTTTTTT. It specifies CASSQPGLAGRTGELFF.

In this sample, this clone turned up once. The V and J genes are TRBV13 and TRBJ2-3; tentatively, D is TRBD1 (6 bases). CDR3 length equals 17 residues. Germline CDR1 and CDR2: PRHDT and FYEKMQ (reference sequence). Deletions cut 5 bases from V and 3 bases from J, with 21 bases between. The CDR3 DNA follows: TGTGCCAGCAGCGAAGGACAGTACGCCCCGGGGACAGATACGCAGTATTTT. Protein sequence: CASSEGQYAPGTDTQYF.

The gene calls are TRBV4-3 and TRBJ2-6; D may be TRBD2 (5 bases). Germline CDR1 LGHNA, CDR2 YSLEER. This CDR3 region has 16 residues. The V end was cut by 3 bases, the J end by 0 bases, with 9 bases between. CDR3 protein: CASSQGEGSGANVLTF. The CDR3 DNA is TGCGCCAGCAGCCAGGGTGAGGGCTCTGGGGCCAACGTCCTGACTTTC.

The chain recombines TRBV28 with TRBJ1-5; D remains ambiguous. Trimming cost V 7 bases and J 2 bases, with 15 bases left between them. This CDR3 spans 15 amino acids. CDR1 and CDR2 from the germline V gene are MDHEN and SYDVKM. The CDR3 loop reads CASKLSRGGNQPQHF. CDR3 bases: TGTGCCAGCAAGTTAAGTCGCGGAGGCAATCAGCCCCAGCATTTT. Filled out from reference TRBV28 and TRBJ1-5, the complete variable domain reads DVKVTQSSRYLVKRTGEKVFLECVQDMDHENMFWYRQDPGLGLRLIYFSYDVKMKEKGDIPEGYSVSREKKERFSLILESASTNQTSMYLCASKLSRGGNQPQHFGDGTRLSIL.

The gene calls are TRBV4-2 and TRBJ2-3; weak D call: TRBD1 (5 bases). The V end was cut by 4 bases, the J end by 4 bases, with 15 bases between. The V gene's germline CDR1 is LGHNA and CDR2 YNFKEQ. This CDR3 has 15 residues. The CDR3 here is CASSRQGPFPDTQYF. The CDR3 DNA reads as TGTGCCAGCAGCCGTCAGGGCCCTTTCCCAGATACGCAGTATTTT.

This chain uses TRBV13 with TRBJ1-1; D call uncertain. The V end was cut by 0 bases, the J end by 4 bases, with 9 bases between. This CDR3 comprises 14 residues. Germline assignment: CDR1 PRHDT and CDR2 FYEKMQ (reference sequence). The CDR3 coding sequence is TGTGCCAGCAGCTTAGGCCGCTCCGGCACTGAAGCTTTCTTT. Its protein product is CASSLGRSGTEAFF.

V usage is TRBV28 and J usage is TRBJ1-5; D is undetermined. The CDR3 spans 14 residues. Trimming stripped 5 bases from V and 4 bases from J, with 12 bases between. Germline V lookup: CDR1 MDHEN, CDR2 SYDVKM. The CDR3 loop reads CASSTGRSNQPQHF. The CDR3 DNA sequence: TGTGCCAGCAGTACGGGGAGGTCTAATCAGCCCCAGCATTTT.

The rearrangement joins TRBV9 to TRBJ2-2; D is unclear. This CDR3 region has 14 residues. CDR1 SGDLS and CDR2 YYNGEE come from the germline V gene. V lost 1 base and J 1 base, leaving 5 bases between the germline ends. In DNA, the CDR3 is TGTGCCAGCAGCGTATCCGGGAACACCGGGGAGCTGTTTTTT. Translating gives CASSVSGNTGELFF.